Each of the 9 T cell receptor beta chains below was sequenced from the same sample in a study of T cells expressing NK-cell markers. With the 5' RACE reads reprocessed, TCRdb shows one record per CDR3 protein and no DNA. Here the sample table reports about 440,000 distinct CDR3 sequences. Material for sequencing was blood T cells: a sorted CD56 or NKG2C T cell subset, CD4+ or CD8+ T cells, or bulk PBMC T cells (not recorded which). All receptors come from a woman between 18 and 69 years old in good health.

This sequence joins TRBV4-2 and TRBJ1-5. The CDR3 runs 14 residues. Germline V CDR1 and CDR2: LGHNA, YNFKEQ. The CDR3: CASSQEDGNQPQHF.

The CDR3 region is CASSRGQGASGANVLTF. The chain carries TRBV4-1 and TRBJ2-6; absent DNA, TCRdb's TRBD1 call cannot be checked. There are 17 residues in the CDR3. Germline V gene lookup returns CDR1 MGHRA and CDR2 YSYEKL.

The chain is built from TRBV7-9 and TRBJ1-2. Germline V lookup: CDR1 SEHNR, CDR2 FQNEAQ (reference sequence). The CDR3 runs 13 residues. CDR3 in amino acids: CASSLADGYGYTF.

The V call is TRBV4-2, the J call TRBJ2-3. Germline CDR1 and CDR2: LGHNA and YNFKEQ. This CDR3 contains 16 residues. This CDR3 is CASSQVLGSGTDTQYF.

The rearrangement uses TRBV12-3 or TRBV12-4 and TRBJ2-1; the D call of TRBD1 rests on TCRdb alone, since no DNA is present to check it. The CDR3 runs 20 residues. CDR3 protein: CASSSPGGQGYQRGYNEQFF.

The V call is TRBV27, the J call TRBJ2-1; TCRdb names TRBD1, which stays unverified in the absence of DNA. Germline values: CDR1 MNHEY, CDR2 SMNVEV (reference sequence). This CDR3 comprises 15 residues. The CDR3 here is CASSRPVGDYNEQFF.

The CDR3 spells CAINRGTTNEKLFF. This chain connects TRBV7-9 to TRBJ1-4; the D call from TCRdb, TRBD1, cannot be confirmed without DNA. Germline V gene lookup returns CDR1 SEHNR and CDR2 FQNEAQ (reference sequence). CDR3 length: 14 residues.

V usage is TRBV5-1 and J usage is TRBJ2-5. The CDR3 length is 15 residues. Looked up from germline, CDR1 is SGHRS and CDR2 is YFSETQ. CDR3 in amino acids: CASSLQDQYQETQYF.

The J gene is TRBJ2-2, the V gene TRBV5-1; lacking DNA, the TRBD1 call made by TCRdb goes unchecked. Per the germline V gene, CDR1 is SGHRS and CDR2 is YFSETQ. The CDR3 runs to 14 residues. The CDR3 reads CASHQGGNTGELFF.